This T cell receptor beta chain was obtained from a study of blood T cell repertoires in COVID-19. For the study at large: The United States, Italy and Spain were the sources of the acute and convalescent COVID-19 samples. PBMCs, B-cell-depleted T cells, or T cells provided the cDNA or gDNA that made up the material.

In the authors' workflow: Reference gene primer amplification in the assay estimated nucleated cell counts. Here immunoSEQ multiplex PCR was the method, and the copy in TCRdb shows in-frame clones only, minus some. The D gene and trimming were derived from the DNA, and the V and J assignments and clone size from that table. Here the sample spans around 190,000 clones, about nine tenths being singletons. The CDR3 contains 12 residues. The germline gives CDR1 MDHEN, CDR2 SYDVKM. V lost 4 bases and J lost 8, with 11 bases in between. V is TRBV28 and J is TRBJ1-1; D remains ambiguous. This receptor was obtained from a man under 40 with acute or convalescent COVID-19. Sample: peripheral blood. The CDR3 spells CASSSGRREAFF. The CDR3 region has the DNA TGTGCCAGCAGTTCCGGCCGGCGGGAAGCTTTCTTT.